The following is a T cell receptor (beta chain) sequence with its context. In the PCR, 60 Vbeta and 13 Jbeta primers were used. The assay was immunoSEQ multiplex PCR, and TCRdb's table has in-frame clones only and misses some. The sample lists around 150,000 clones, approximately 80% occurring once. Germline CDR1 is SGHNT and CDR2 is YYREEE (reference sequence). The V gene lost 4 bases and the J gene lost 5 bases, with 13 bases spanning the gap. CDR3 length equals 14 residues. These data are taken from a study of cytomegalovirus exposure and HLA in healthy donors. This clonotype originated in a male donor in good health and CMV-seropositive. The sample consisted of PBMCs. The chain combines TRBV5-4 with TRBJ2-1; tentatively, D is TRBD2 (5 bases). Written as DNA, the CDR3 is TGTGCCAGCAGCACGCCCGGAGGCCACAATGAGCAGTTCTTC. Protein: CASSTPGGHNEQFF. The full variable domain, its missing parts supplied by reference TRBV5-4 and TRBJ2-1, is ETGVTQSPTHLIKTRGQQVTLRCSSQSGHNTVSWYQQALGQGPQFIFQYYREEENGRGNFPPRFSGLQFPNYSSELNVNALELDDSALYLCASSTPGGHNEQFFGPGTRLTVL.